This T cell receptor (beta chain) came from a study of blood T cell repertoires in COVID-19. Looking at the study overall: Spain, Italy and the United States supplied samples that represented acute and convalescent COVID-19. The cDNA or gDNA used as material had been derived from T cells, B-cell-depleted T cells, or PBMCs.

In germline, CDR1 is MDHEN, CDR2 SYDVKM. V shed 6 bases and J 10 bases; nucleotides not matched to a gene: 7. The CDR3 consists of 12 residues. Profiled with immunoSEQ multiplex PCR; TCRdb holds only in-frame clones, not every one. The table records 45,000 to 65,000 clones, about 86% of them present only once. Sequencing input: peripheral blood. The sequence came from a man of 80 years or more with active COVID-19. This sequence joins TRBV28 and TRBJ2-3; 7 positions agree with TRBD2. This chain's CDR3 is CASRSAGRAQYF. The CDR3 bases are TGTGCCAGCAGGTCAGCGGGAAGGGCGCAGTATTTT. Based on the CDR3 plus reference TRBV28 and TRBJ2-3, the full variable domain is DVKVTQSSRYLVKRTGEKVFLECVQDMDHENMFWYRQDPGLGLRLIYFSYDVKMKEKGDIPEGYSVSREKKERFSLILESASTNQTSMYLCASRSAGRAQYFGPGTRLTVL.